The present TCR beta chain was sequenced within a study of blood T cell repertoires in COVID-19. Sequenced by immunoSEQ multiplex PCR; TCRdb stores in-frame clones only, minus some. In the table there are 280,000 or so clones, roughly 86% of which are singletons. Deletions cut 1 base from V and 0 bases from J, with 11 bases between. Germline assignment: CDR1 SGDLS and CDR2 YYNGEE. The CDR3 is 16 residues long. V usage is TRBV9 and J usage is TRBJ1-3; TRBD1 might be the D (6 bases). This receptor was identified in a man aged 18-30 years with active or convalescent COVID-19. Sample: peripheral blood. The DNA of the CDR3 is TGTGCCAGCAGCGTACGGTTGACAGGCTCTGGAAACACCATATATTTT. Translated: CASSVRLTGSGNTIYF.